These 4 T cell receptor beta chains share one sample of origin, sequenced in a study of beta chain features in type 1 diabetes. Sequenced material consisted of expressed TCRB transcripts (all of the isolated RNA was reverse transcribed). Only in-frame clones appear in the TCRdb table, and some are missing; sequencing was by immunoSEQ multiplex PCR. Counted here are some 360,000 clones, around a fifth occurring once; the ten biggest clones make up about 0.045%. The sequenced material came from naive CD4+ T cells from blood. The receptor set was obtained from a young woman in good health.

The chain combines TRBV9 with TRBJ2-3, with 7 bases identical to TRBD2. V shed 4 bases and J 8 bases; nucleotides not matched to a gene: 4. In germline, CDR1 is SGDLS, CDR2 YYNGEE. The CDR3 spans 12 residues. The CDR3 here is CASSPRGGTQYF. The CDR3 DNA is TGTGCCAGCAGCCCCCGCGGGGGTACGCAGTATTTT. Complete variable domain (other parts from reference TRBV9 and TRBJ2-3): DSGVTQTPKHLITATGQRVTLRCSPRSGDLSVYWYQQSLDQGLQFLIQYYNGEERAKGNILERFSAQQFPDLHSELNLSSLELGDSALYFCASSPRGGTQYFGPGTRLTVL.

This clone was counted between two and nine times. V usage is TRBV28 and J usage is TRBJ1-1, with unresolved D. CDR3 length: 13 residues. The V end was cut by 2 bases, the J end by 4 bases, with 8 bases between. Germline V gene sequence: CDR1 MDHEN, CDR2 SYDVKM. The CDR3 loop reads CASSLVQLTEAFF. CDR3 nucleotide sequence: TGTGCCAGCAGTTTAGTACAGCTCACTGAAGCTTTCTTT.

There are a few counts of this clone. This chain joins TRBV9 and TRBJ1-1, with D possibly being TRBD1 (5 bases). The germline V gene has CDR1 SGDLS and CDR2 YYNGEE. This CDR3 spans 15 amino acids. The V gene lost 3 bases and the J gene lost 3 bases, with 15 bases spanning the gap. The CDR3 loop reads CASSADNGWDTEAFF. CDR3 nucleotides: TGTGCCAGCAGCGCGGACAACGGGTGGGACACTGAAGCTTTCTTT.

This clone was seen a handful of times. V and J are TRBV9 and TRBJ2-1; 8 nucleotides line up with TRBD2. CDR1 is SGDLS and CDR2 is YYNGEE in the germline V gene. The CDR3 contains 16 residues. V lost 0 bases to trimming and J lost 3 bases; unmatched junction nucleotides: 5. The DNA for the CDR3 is TGTGCCAGCAGCGTAGCAGCGGGAGCGGGCTACAATGAGCAGTTCTTC. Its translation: CASSVAAGAGYNEQFF.